The 26 T cell receptor beta chains below come from one sample, sequenced in a study of blood T cell repertoires in COVID-19. The assay was immunoSEQ multiplex PCR, and TCRdb's table has in-frame clones only and misses some. The sample records 250,000 to 350,000 clones, just over 85% being singletons. The sequencing input was peripheral blood. The receptor set was obtained from a woman aged 30 to 39 with active or convalescent COVID-19.

The chain recombines TRBV14 with TRBJ1-6; TRBD1 might be the D (5 bases). Germline-derived CDR1 and CDR2 are SGHDN and FVKESK. The CDR3 consists of 19 residues. V was shortened by 1 base and J by 9 bases, with 25 bases between the two germline ends. This CDR3 reads CASSQGYGQGAPRGSPLHF. For the CDR3, the DNA is TGTGCCAGCAGCCAAGGTTATGGGCAGGGCGCCCCAAGGGGTTCACCCCTCCACTTT.

The chain employs TRBV24-1 and TRBJ2-5; 8 bases line up with TRBD1. Germline V gene sequence: CDR1 KGHDR, CDR2 SFDVKD. V lost 4 bases and J lost 0; bases outside the gene matches: 6. The CDR3 is made up of 16 amino acids. The CDR3 DNA reads as TGTGCCACCAGTGACTCCCAGGGGGCGAACCAAGAGACCCAGTACTTC. Translation: CATSDSQGANQETQYF.

This chain joins TRBV18 and TRBJ1-1; 9 bases align to TRBD1. Trimming at V came to 4 bases and at J to 8 bases, leaving 8 bases not matched to a gene. The CDR3 consists of 14 residues. The V gene's germline CDR1 is KGHSH and CDR2 LQKENI. CDR3 bases: TGTGCCAGCTCACTACAGGGGGCGCGAAGGGAAGCTTTCTTT. This codes for CASSLQGARREAFF. Together with reference TRBV18 and TRBJ1-1, the CDR3 gives the full variable domain: NAGVMQNPRHLVRRRGQEARLRCSPMKGHSHVYWYRQLPEEGLKFMVYLQKENIIDESGMPKERFSAEFPKEGPSILRIQQVVRGDSAAYFCASSLQGARREAFFGQGTRLTVV.

J is TRBJ2-5 and V is TRBV19; 8 nucleotides align to TRBD2. CDR3 size: 16 residues. Trimming took 3 bases from V and 6 from J; bases not matched to a gene: 12. Germline V CDR1 and CDR2: LNHDA, SQIVND (reference sequence). The DNA for the CDR3 is TGTGCCAGTAGTATGGATGGCGGGGGGCGAGGGAAGACCCAGTACTTC. This translates into CASSMDGGGRGKTQYF.

The rearrangement links TRBV5-5 to TRBJ1-2; TRBD1 aligns across 8 bases. V lost 5 bases and J lost 8; bases outside the gene matches: 8. CDR3 size: 13 residues. CDR1 is SGHKS, CDR2 YYEKEE, per germline (reference sequence). The CDR3 is CASSSDRVSGYTF. DNA of the CDR3: TGTGCCAGCAGTTCGGACAGGGTGTCGGGCTACACCTTC.

The J gene is TRBJ2-5, the V gene TRBV7-2; TRBD2 aligns across 8 bases. J lost 5 bases, V lost 5 bases, and 7 bases had no gene match. CDR1 and CDR2 from the germline V gene are SGHTA and FQGNSA. CDR3 length: 14 residues. CDR3 DNA sequence: TGTGCCAGCAGCCCTGGACTAGCCCGGGAGACCCAGTACTTC. Translating gives CASSPGLARETQYF.

The chain is built from TRBV3-1 (or the pseudogene TRBV3-2) and TRBJ2-7; 11 bases fit TRBD2. Germline lookup yields CDR1 LGHDT and CDR2 YNNKEL (reference sequence). V shed 4 bases, J shed 7 bases, and the junction held 6 bases outside the gene matches. The length of the CDR3 is 14 residues. The CDR3 spells CASSLAGGPREQYF. In nucleotides, the CDR3 is TGTGCCAGCAGCCTAGCGGGGGGGCCGCGGGAGCAGTACTTC.

This chain links TRBV19 with TRBJ1-1; D unclear. The CDR3 is 13 residues long. The V and J ends lost 3 bases and 0 bases respectively, with 5 bases between them. Per the germline V gene, CDR1 is LNHDA and CDR2 is SQIVND (reference sequence). As DNA, the CDR3 is TGTGCCAGTAGTATTCTAATGAACACTGAAGCTTTCTTT. This translates into CASSILMNTEAFF.

The chain employs TRBV11-3 and TRBJ2-7; TRBD1 aligns across 8 bases. J was trimmed by 6 bases and V by 5 bases; bases with no gene match: 3. CDR1 is SGHNT and CDR2 is YENEEA in the germline V gene. CDR3 length: 12 amino acids. The CDR3 reads CASSPDRGEQYF. The CDR3 DNA follows: TGTGCCAGCAGCCCCGACAGGGGCGAGCAGTACTTC.

The rearrangement uses TRBV19 and TRBJ2-5; 10 bases align to TRBD2. J was trimmed by 5 bases and V by 7 bases; bases with no gene match: 13. CDR1 and CDR2 from the germline V gene are LNHDA and SQIVND (reference sequence). There are 16 residues in the CDR3. The CDR3 coding sequence is TGTGCCAGTACCGGACAAGGAGCGGGGGGGCGTGAGACCCAGTACTTC. This translates into CASTGQGAGGRETQYF.

The V gene is TRBV5-1, the J gene TRBJ2-7; 10 bases map to TRBD1. The CDR3 length is 17 residues. The germline gives CDR1 SGHRS, CDR2 YFSETQ. Trimming at V came to 0 bases and at J to 1 base, leaving 7 bases not matched to a gene. For the CDR3, the DNA is TGCGCCAGCAGCTTGGTATTAGGGACAGGGGTTTCCTACGAGCAGTACTTC. Its translation is CASSLVLGTGVSYEQYF.

The rearrangement links TRBV28 to TRBJ2-7, with D perhaps TRBD2 (5 bases). Germline V gives CDR1 MDHEN, CDR2 SYDVKM. The V end was cut by 3 bases, the J end by 0 bases, with 9 bases between. The CDR3 is 14 amino acids. The CDR3 nucleotides are TGTGCCAGCAGTTTTCCCGGGGACTCCTACGAGCAGTACTTC. Protein product: CASSFPGDSYEQYF.

The chain couples TRBV6-1 to TRBJ1-2; D remains ambiguous. CDR1 is MNHNS and CDR2 is SASEGT in the germline V gene. The germline V and J ends were trimmed by 0 bases and 4 bases, with 9 bases remaining between them. CDR3 length equals 14 residues. The CDR3 nucleotides are TGTGCCAGCAGTGAAGCGCCCACGGGCTATGGCTACACCTTC. Translated: CASSEAPTGYGYTF.

This sequence joins TRBV6-6 and TRBJ2-5; 10 bases are a match to TRBD2. From germline, CDR1 is MNHNY and CDR2 SVGAGI (reference sequence). This CDR3 has 16 residues. V lost 4 bases to trimming and J lost 6 bases; unmatched junction nucleotides: 11. CDR3 coding DNA: TGTGCCAGCAGTTCATTAACTAGCGGGGTCGGAAAGACCCAGTACTTC. Residues: CASSSLTSGVGKTQYF.

The chain joins TRBV5-1 to TRBJ1-4; D ambiguous. The CDR3 covers 13 residues. Germline V gene data show CDR1 as SGHRS and CDR2 as YFSETQ. V lost 2 bases and J 6 bases, leaving 8 bases between the germline ends. DNA of the CDR3: TGCGCCAGCAGCTTAGTCAGCGATGAAAAACTGTTTTTT. As protein: CASSLVSDEKLFF.

The chain couples TRBV14 to TRBJ1-2; 7 nucleotides line up with TRBD1. CDR3 size: 15 residues. Germline CDR1 and CDR2: SGHDN and FVKESK. Trimming at V came to 0 bases and at J to 0 bases, leaving 1 base not matched to a gene. The CDR3, as DNA: TGTGCCAGCAGCCAAGATGGACAGGCTAACTATGGCTACACCTTC. Translation gives CASSQDGQANYGYTF.

This rearrangement joins TRBV5-8 to TRBJ2-3; D might be TRBD1 (5 bases). This CDR3 region has 14 residues. The V end was cut by 2 bases, the J end by 0 bases, with 7 bases between. Per germline, CDR1 SGHTS and CDR2 YDEGEE. CDR3 loop: CASSFRASTDTQYF. Written as DNA, the CDR3 is TGTGCCAGCAGCTTCAGGGCGAGCACAGATACGCAGTATTTT.

This clone appeared a single time. This chain joins TRBV7-9 and TRBJ1-2; D gene uncertain. In germline, CDR1 is SEHNR, CDR2 FQNEAQ (reference sequence). The CDR3 is made up of 13 amino acids. V lost 4 bases and J 2 bases, leaving 8 bases between the germline ends. The chain's CDR3 is CASSSRGNYGYTF. In DNA, the CDR3 is TGTGCCAGCAGCTCCCGTGGCAACTATGGCTACACCTTC.

This clone was seen only once. The V and J genes are TRBV7-2 and TRBJ1-1; 8 nucleotides match TRBD1. This CDR3 is 16 amino acids long. V shed 2 bases and J 5 bases; nucleotides not matched to a gene: 10. The germline gives CDR1 SGHTA, CDR2 FQGNSA. DNA for the CDR3: TGTGCCAGCAGCTTATCCCCTGGACAGGGCTCGACTGAAGCTTTCTTT. Its protein is CASSLSPGQGSTEAFF.

The chain uses TRBV7-8 and TRBJ1-1; no clear D. Trimming took 1 base from V and 1 from J, leaving 10 bases between them. CDR1 SGHVS and CDR2 FQNEAQ come from the germline V gene. This CDR3 contains 15 residues. CDR3 loop: CASSLGVRQNTEAFF. CDR3 in DNA: TGTGCCAGCAGCTTAGGGGTCCGACAGAACACTGAAGCTTTCTTT.

The CDR3 nucleotides are TGTGCCAGCAGTTACTCGATCCGGGGGACTGGAAACACCATATATTTT. Amino acid sequence: CASSYSIRGTGNTIYF. J is TRBJ1-3 and V is TRBV6-6, with D possibly TRBD1 on 5 matching bases. Germline-derived CDR1 and CDR2 are MNHNY and SVGAGI (reference sequence). V lost 0 bases and J 2 bases, leaving 11 bases between the germline ends. This CDR3 is 16 amino acids long.

This clone was seen a single time. The chain has TRBV6-2 or TRBV6-3 and TRBJ2-3; a weak D match, TRBD2 (6 bases). V lost 6 bases and J lost 1, with 14 bases in between. Germline V gene data show CDR1 as MNHEY and CDR2 as SVGEGT. This CDR3 is built from 15 residues. CDR3 in DNA: TGTGCCAGCAGCCAGCCCGGGAGAGGCACAGATACGCAGTATTTT. Protein product: CASSQPGRGTDTQYF.

This sequence joins TRBV10-3 and TRBJ2-4, with a possible D match to TRBD2 (6 bases). Germline loops: CDR1 ENHRY, CDR2 SYGVKD. V lost 3 bases, J lost 0 bases, and 15 bases lay in between. CDR3 length: 17 amino acids. CDR3 DNA sequence: TGTGCCATCAGTGACCCCGAGGGACTTCGAGCCAAAAACATTCAGTACTTC. Translated: CAISDPEGLRAKNIQYF.

V usage is TRBV30 and J usage is TRBJ2-1; 8 bases match TRBD1. The junction had 8 bases not matched to a gene; V was cut back by 0 bases and J by 7 bases. In germline, CDR1 is GTSNPN, CDR2 SVGIG (reference sequence). This CDR3 spans 15 amino acids. CDR3 loop: CAWSVGPQGVNEQFF. CDR3 DNA sequence: TGTGCCTGGAGTGTCGGACCACAGGGGGTAAATGAGCAGTTCTTC.

The chain recombines TRBV9 with TRBJ2-7; 9 positions agree with TRBD1. Germline CDR1 is SGDLS and CDR2 is YYNGEE. V dropped 1 base and J dropped 5; count of bases not matched to a gene: 4. The CDR3 is 14 amino acids. DNA of the CDR3: TGTGCCAGCAGCGTAAACAGGGGGCTGGACGAGCAGTACTTC. Translation: CASSVNRGLDEQYF.

This sequence joins TRBV7-3 and TRBJ2-7; 10 bases match TRBD2. The CDR3 loop spans 13 amino acids. The germline V gene encodes CDR1 SGHTA and CDR2 FQGTGA. V dropped 5 bases and J dropped 6; count of bases not matched to a gene: 4. CDR3 in DNA: TGTGCCAGCAGCCTACTAGCGGGGCTCGAGCAGTACTTC. Its translation: CASSLLAGLEQYF.